The 22 T cell receptor beta chains listed next were all sequenced from one sample in a study of shared clonotypes between healthy human individuals. TCRdb's copy holds only in-frame clones and misses some; the assay was immunoSEQ multiplex PCR. The sample holds roughly 700,000 clones; 90% are singletons and the top ten take 34%. Sequenced input: memory CD8+ T cells from PBMCs. Subset specified: CD45RO+ cells pooled with CCR7-negative TemRA cells. These receptors were collected from a man aged 18-30 years in good health. Some clones in this sample may be carry-over from other donors' samples.

V and J are TRBV29-1 and TRBJ1-1, with 9 bases identical to TRBD1. CDR1 and CDR2 from the germline V gene are SQVTM and ANQGSEA. V lost 6 bases to trimming and J lost 4 bases; unmatched junction nucleotides: 6. CDR3 length equals 13 residues. CDR3 sequence reads: CSVLTGGRTEAFF. The CDR3 DNA reads TGCAGCGTCCTTACAGGGGGCCGCACTGAAGCTTTCTTT.

The chain joins TRBV9 to TRBJ2-1, with TRBD2 as a possible D gene (6 bases). Germline V gene data show CDR1 as SGDLS and CDR2 as YYNGEE. The CDR3 is made up of 14 amino acids. Trimming left V 4 bases short and J 10 bases short, with 18 bases between. DNA of the CDR3: TGTGCCAGCAGCTCCGGGGGTAGGATGGAAGAGCAGTTCTTC. This codes for CASSSGGRMEEQFF.

This clone was counted a single time. V is TRBV2 and J is TRBJ1-1; unclear D gene. The V end lost 3 bases, the J end lost 1 base, and 15 bases lay between the germline ends. The CDR3 runs 16 residues. The germline gives CDR1 SNHLY, CDR2 FYNNEI. CDR3 bases: TGTGCCAGCAGTGATCGGTCACTTGCTGGGAACACTGAAGCTTTCTTT. Its translation: CASSDRSLAGNTEAFF.

The CDR3 region has the DNA TGTGCCAGCAGCCCAGGACGGGACGGAGGAGGCTACGAGCAGTACTTC. This gives the protein CASSPGRDGGGYEQYF. The chain links TRBV11-2 to TRBJ2-7; D may match TRBD1 or TRBD2 (5 bases each). The CDR3 length is 16 residues. V was pared by 5 bases and J by 3 bases, with 20 bases between. Per the germline V gene, CDR1 is SGHAT and CDR2 is FQNNGV.

The chain recombines TRBV6-6 with TRBJ2-7; 7 bases are shared with TRBD2. The germline CDR1 and CDR2 sequences are MNHNY and SVGAGI (reference sequence). V lost 2 bases, J lost 7 bases, and 2 bases stayed unmatched. The CDR3 is made up of 12 amino acids. This CDR3 is CASSYGEGEQYF. The CDR3 DNA sequence: TGTGCCAGCAGTTACGGGGAGGGGGAGCAGTACTTC.

This chain uses TRBV13 with TRBJ2-3; a possible D gene is TRBD1 (6 bases). The V gene lost 5 bases and the J gene lost 0 bases, with 18 bases spanning the gap. The germline CDR1 and CDR2 sequences are PRHDT and FYEKMQ (reference sequence). There are 17 residues in the CDR3. The CDR3 nucleotides are TGTGCCAGCAGCCCCTGGGGTATGGGGGCTAGCACAGATACGCAGTATTTT. It encodes CASSPWGMGASTDTQYF.

J is TRBJ2-2 and V is TRBV29-1; the match to TRBD2 covers 8 bases. With 3 bases clipped from V and 1 base from J, the junction kept 1 base outside the gene matches. The CDR3 consists of 14 residues. CDR1 SQVTM and CDR2 ANQGSEA come from the germline V gene. CDR3 in DNA: TGCAGCGTTGACCTAGCGGGGAACACCGGGGAGCTGTTTTTT. Amino acids: CSVDLAGNTGELFF.

In this sample, this clone turned up many times. The identical CDR3 is also encoded by other nucleotide sequences in the sample. The genes are TRBV6-1 and TRBJ2-3; 12 nucleotides match TRBD2. In germline, CDR1 is MNHNS, CDR2 SASEGT. The V gene end was trimmed by 2 bases and the J gene end by 4 bases; junction bases not matched to a gene: 1. The CDR3 totals 15 residues. The CDR3 loop is CASSELAGGPDTQYF. In DNA form, the CDR3 reads TGTGCCAGCAGTGAACTAGCGGGAGGGCCAGATACGCAGTATTTT.

V gene TRBV6-1 combines with J gene TRBJ1-1; a possible D gene is TRBD1 (6 bases). CDR1 is MNHNS, CDR2 SASEGT, per germline. The V and J ends lost 6 bases and 2 bases respectively, with 13 bases between them. The CDR3 totals 14 residues. CDR3 in amino acids: CASSERGHNTEAFF. CDR3 nucleotide sequence: TGTGCCAGCAGCGAGCGGGGACACAACACTGAAGCTTTCTTT.

The chain links TRBV11-2 to TRBJ2-7; 9 nucleotides align to TRBD2. Germline-derived CDR1 and CDR2 are SGHAT and FQNNGV. CDR3 size: 16 residues. The trim removed 3 bases at V and 2 bases at J, leaving 8 bases unmatched. This CDR3 is CASSLALAGPTYEQYF. CDR3 coding DNA: TGTGCCAGCAGCTTGGCCCTAGCGGGGCCTACCTACGAGCAGTACTTC.

The chain joins TRBV27 to TRBJ2-3; 7 bases fit TRBD2. CDR3 size: 17 residues. Germline V gene sequence: CDR1 MNHEY, CDR2 SMNVEV (reference sequence). V shed 3 bases, J shed 4 bases, and the junction held 13 bases outside the gene matches. The CDR3 protein is CASSFLTSYGSADTQYF. As DNA, the CDR3 is TGTGCCAGCAGTTTCCTGACTAGCTACGGAAGCGCAGATACGCAGTATTTT.

This rearrangement joins TRBV28 to TRBJ2-2, with 7 positions matching TRBD1. The germline V gene encodes CDR1 MDHEN and CDR2 SYDVKM. The CDR3 length is 18 residues. V lost 5 bases to trimming and J lost 2 bases; unmatched junction nucleotides: 14. As DNA, the CDR3 is TGTGCCAGCAGTCTGACTTGGGGACAGTTGGTTAACACCGGGGAGCTGTTTTTT. The encoded protein is CASSLTWGQLVNTGELFF.

The table lists this clone with a count of one. The rearrangement links TRBV5-5 to TRBJ2-2; D is perhaps TRBD2 (6 bases). The V and J ends lost 6 bases and 13 bases respectively, with 16 bases between them. CDR3 length: 12 residues. The germline gives CDR1 SGHKS, CDR2 YYEKEE (reference sequence). CDR3 sequence reads: CASTLTGRWLFF. The DNA for the CDR3 is TGTGCCAGCACCCTCACCGGGAGATGGCTGTTTTTT.

The V call is TRBV11-2, the J call TRBJ2-1; the D gene could be TRBD1 or TRBD2 (6 bases each). Germline-derived CDR1 and CDR2 are SGHAT and FQNNGV. The germline V and J ends were trimmed by 3 bases and 7 bases, with 22 bases remaining between them. This CDR3 spans 17 amino acids. Here the CDR3 DNA reads TGTGCCAGCAGCTTGGCCCGACACCGAAGGGGGAGGAATGAGCAGTTCTTC. This codes for CASSLARHRRGRNEQFF.

As for this clone: This sample includes further DNA sequences coding for the same CDR3. The V and J genes are TRBV5-6 and TRBJ1-1; D not certain. The CDR3 covers 12 residues. Germline values: CDR1 SGHDT, CDR2 YYEEEE. Trimming removed 0 bases from V and 4 bases from J, with 4 bases in between. CDR3 loop: CASSLEGTEAFF. The CDR3 DNA is TGTGCCAGCAGCTTGGAAGGCACTGAAGCTTTCTTT.

This chain uses TRBV19 with TRBJ2-3; TRBD2 agrees at 7 bases. Germline CDR1 reads LNHDA; CDR2 reads SQIVND (reference sequence). This CDR3 comprises 15 residues. The V segment lost 7 bases and the J segment 5 bases; nucleotides outside the gene matches: 12. The CDR3 DNA reads TGTGCCAGTACCCCAATGGGGACTATTGGAGATACGCAGTATTTT. It translates to CASTPMGTIGDTQYF.

A single count supports this clone. The chain links TRBV7-8 to TRBJ1-5; TRBD1 is a possible D gene (5 bases). V was shortened by 3 bases and J by 5 bases, with 14 bases between the two germline ends. Germline V gene lookup returns CDR1 SGHVS and CDR2 FQNEAQ. CDR3 length: 15 residues. The CDR3 loop reads CASSFDSRSHQPQHF. CDR3 coding DNA: TGTGCCAGCAGCTTCGACAGCCGATCGCATCAGCCCCAGCATTTT.

The J gene is TRBJ1-5, the V gene TRBV5-1; 10 bases align to TRBD1. Germline-derived CDR1 and CDR2 are SGHRS and YFSETQ. After removal of 4 bases from V and 6 bases from J, the junction contained 7 bases not matched to a gene. The CDR3 length is 15 residues. The CDR3: CASSAGQGMSQPQHF. The CDR3 bases are TGCGCCAGCAGCGCGGGACAGGGGATGAGTCAGCCCCAGCATTTT.

This clone showed up just once. The chain employs TRBV11-2 and TRBJ1-2, with a weak D call TRBD1 (5 bases). The CDR3 consists of 12 residues. Germline lookup yields CDR1 SGHAT and CDR2 FQNNGV. V lost 5 bases, J lost 8 bases, and 12 bases lay in between. The CDR3 here is CASSGRAAGYTF. The CDR3 nucleotides are TGTGCCAGCAGCGGCAGGGCGGCCGGCTACACCTTC.

The J gene is TRBJ2-5, the V gene TRBV4-3, with a tentative D call TRBD1 (6 bases). The V and J ends lost 4 bases and 5 bases respectively, with 20 bases between them. Germline CDR1 is LGHNA and CDR2 is YSLEER. This CDR3 is built from 16 residues. CDR3 residues: CASSPGQAGDFETQYF. CDR3 bases: TGCGCCAGCAGCCCCGGGCAGGCAGGGGATTTTGAGACCCAGTACTTC.

V gene TRBV9 combines with J gene TRBJ2-5; D not resolved. This CDR3 is 14 amino acids long. Trimming left V 4 bases short and J 0 bases short, with 10 bases between. Germline-derived CDR1 and CDR2 are SGDLS and YYNGEE. CDR3 DNA sequence: TGTGCCAGCAGCCCCTCCCGGTACCAAGAGACCCAGTACTTC. Its translation: CASSPSRYQETQYF. The full variable domain, completed using reference TRBV9 and TRBJ2-5, is DSGVTQTPKHLITATGQRVTLRCSPRSGDLSVYWYQQSLDQGLQFLIQYYNGEERAKGNILERFSAQQFPDLHSELNLSSLELGDSALYFCASSPSRYQETQYFGPGTRLLVL.

The V call is TRBV6-6, the J call TRBJ2-7; 7 positions agree with TRBD2. CDR1 is MNHNY and CDR2 is SVGAGI in the germline V gene (reference sequence). This CDR3 comprises 13 residues. V shed 8 bases and J 3 bases; nucleotides not matched to a gene: 7. Here the CDR3 reads CASGDREGYEQYF. CDR3 sequence (DNA): TGTGCCAGCGGGGATAGGGAGGGCTACGAGCAGTACTTC.